This T cell receptor (beta chain) was sequenced during a study of blood T cell repertoires in COVID-19. About the research overall: COVID-19 samples, acute and convalescent, were from the United States, Italy and Spain. Sample material is recorded as cDNA or gDNA derived from T cells, B-cell-depleted T cells, or PBMCs.

Original processing notes: Reference gene primer amplification yielded estimated nucleated cell counts. Generated by immunoSEQ multiplex PCR, the TCRdb table keeps only in-frame clones and is missing some. Clonal size and the V and J genes are those of that table, whereas D and trimming came from the DNA. Here the sample spans over 150,000 clones, roughly 94% being singletons. The CDR3 totals 16 residues. Seattle patient enrollment occurred during active infection, with longitudinal follow-up thereafter. The gene calls are TRBV12-2 and TRBJ2-3; the table assigns TRBD1, which was not confirmed against the DNA. TRBV12-2 is a listed pseudogene. The clonotype originates from a man aged 25 to 40 with COVID-19, enrolled during active disease. The sample was peripheral blood. The CDR3 sequence: CASRFIGQGETDTQYF. In DNA form, the CDR3 reads TGTGCAAGTCGCTTCATTGGACAGGGGGAAACAGATACGCAGTATTTT.